This T cell receptor (beta chain) was identified in a study of glioma-infiltrating T cells. Study-level information: Sequencing aimed for roughly 4.5- to 11-fold coverage of 950,000 to 1,000,000 peripheral T cells. General study points: A blood CDR3 motif signature was depleted in highly divergent patients. Non-neoplastic patients had below-expected tissue-blood divergence, while all gliomas exceeded expectation.

Many counts were recorded for this clonotype. Its antigen remains unknown. Using RNA template, CDR3s of TCR alpha and beta were amplified with iRepertoire arm-PCR. TCRdb recomputed calls from the multiplex PCR reads with MiXCR, one row per CDR3 protein. The sample shows around 390,000 distinct CDR3 sequences, about 40% of them seen only once. Germline V gives CDR1 DFQATT, CDR2 SNEGSKA (reference sequence). The V and J ends lost 3 bases and 5 bases, in that order; junction bases with no gene match: 9. The CDR3 sequence is 16 residues long. This sequence originates from a human donor with low-grade glioma or glioblastoma, undergoing nonglioma brain surgery, or in good health (not recorded which). Sequenced material: glioma tissue, nonneoplastic brain tissue, or PBMCs (not recorded which). The chain carries TRBV20-1 and TRBJ2-1; 11 bases are a match to TRBD1. The CDR3 reads CSASPPDRGLNNEQFF. CDR3 coding DNA: TGCAGTGCTAGCCCACCGGACAGGGGGCTGAACAATGAGCAGTTCTTC.